The present TCR beta chain was sequenced within a study of control samples from healthy donors and cancer patients. Germline V gene data show CDR1 as SEHNR and CDR2 as FQNEAQ (reference sequence). J gave up 2 bases and V 6 bases, and 5 bases lay outside the gene matches. CDR3 size: 15 residues. TCRdb's copy holds only in-frame clones and misses some; the assay was immunoSEQ multiplex PCR. Of some 79,000 clones in the sample, about 88% are singletons; the top ten hold around 3.8%. This receptor was identified in a woman aged 50 to 60 in good health. The gene calls are TRBV7-9 and TRBJ2-1, with TRBD1 matching 9 bases. Sequencing was performed on blood. The CDR3 reads CASRTTGGPYNEQFF. Here the CDR3 DNA reads TGTGCCAGCAGGACGACAGGGGGGCCCTACAATGAGCAGTTCTTC.